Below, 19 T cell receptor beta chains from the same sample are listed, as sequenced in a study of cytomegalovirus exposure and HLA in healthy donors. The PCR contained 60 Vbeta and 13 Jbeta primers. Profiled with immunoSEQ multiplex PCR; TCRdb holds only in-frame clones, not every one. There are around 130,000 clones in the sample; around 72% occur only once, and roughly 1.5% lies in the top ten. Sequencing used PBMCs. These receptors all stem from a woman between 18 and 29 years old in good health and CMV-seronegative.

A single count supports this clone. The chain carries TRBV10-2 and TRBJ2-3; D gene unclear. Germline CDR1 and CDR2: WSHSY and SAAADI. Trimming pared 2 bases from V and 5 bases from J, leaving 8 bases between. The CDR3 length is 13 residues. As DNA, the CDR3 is TGCGCCAGCAGTGAGGGTTCGGGAGATACGCAGTATTTT. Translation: CASSEGSGDTQYF.

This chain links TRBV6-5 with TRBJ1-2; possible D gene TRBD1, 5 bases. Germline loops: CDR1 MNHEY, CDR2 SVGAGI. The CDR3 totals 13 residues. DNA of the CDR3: TGTGTTAATCCGGGGGTGCACAACTATGGCTACACCTTC. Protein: CVNPGVHNYGYTF.

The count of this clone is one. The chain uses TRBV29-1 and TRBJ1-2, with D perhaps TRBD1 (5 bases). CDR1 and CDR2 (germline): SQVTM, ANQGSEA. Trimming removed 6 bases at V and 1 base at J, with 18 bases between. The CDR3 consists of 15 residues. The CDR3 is CSVPPPGLNNYGYTF. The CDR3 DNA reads TGCAGCGTCCCCCCTCCGGGACTCAATAACTATGGCTACACCTTC.

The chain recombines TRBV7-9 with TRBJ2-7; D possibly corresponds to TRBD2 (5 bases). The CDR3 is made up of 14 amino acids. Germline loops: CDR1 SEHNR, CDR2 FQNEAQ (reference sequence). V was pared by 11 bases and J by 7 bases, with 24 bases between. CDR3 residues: CASSSGKAGWEQYF. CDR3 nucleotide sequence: TGTGCCTCCAGCAGCGGAAAGGCCGGGTGGGAGCAGTACTTC.

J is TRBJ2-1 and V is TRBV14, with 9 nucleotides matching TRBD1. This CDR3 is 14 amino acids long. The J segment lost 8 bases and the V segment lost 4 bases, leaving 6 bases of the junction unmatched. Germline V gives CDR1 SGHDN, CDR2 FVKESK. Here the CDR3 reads CASSLGQGFYEQFF. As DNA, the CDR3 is TGTGCCAGCAGCCTGGGACAGGGATTTTATGAGCAGTTCTTC.

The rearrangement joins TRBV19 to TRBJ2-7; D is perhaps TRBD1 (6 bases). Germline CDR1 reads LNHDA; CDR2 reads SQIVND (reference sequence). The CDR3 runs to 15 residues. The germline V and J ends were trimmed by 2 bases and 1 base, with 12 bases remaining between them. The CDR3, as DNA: TGTGCCAGTAGTATAACCTCGAGGGGGTCCTACGAGCAGTACTTC. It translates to CASSITSRGSYEQYF.

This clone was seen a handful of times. Here the CDR3 reads CASSQERETEAFF. In DNA, the CDR3 is TGCGCCAGCAGCCAAGAGAGGGAGACTGAAGCTTTCTTT. The chain carries TRBV4-1 and TRBJ1-1; D remains unclear. Germline V gives CDR1 MGHRA, CDR2 YSYEKL. V gave up 0 bases and J gave up 5 bases, with 7 bases separating them. The CDR3 length is 13 residues.

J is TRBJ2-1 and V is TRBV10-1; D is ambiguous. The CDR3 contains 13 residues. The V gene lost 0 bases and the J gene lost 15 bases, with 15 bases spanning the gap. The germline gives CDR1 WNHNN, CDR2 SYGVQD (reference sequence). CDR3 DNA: TGCGCCAGCAGTGAGTCAGAGAATCCGCGGTGGTTCTTC. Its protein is CASSESENPRWFF.

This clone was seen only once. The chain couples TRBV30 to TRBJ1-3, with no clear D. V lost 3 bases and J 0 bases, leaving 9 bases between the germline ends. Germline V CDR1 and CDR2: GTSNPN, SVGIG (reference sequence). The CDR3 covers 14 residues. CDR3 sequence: CAWRSPSSGNTIYF. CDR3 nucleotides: TGTGCCTGGAGGAGCCCGAGCTCTGGAAACACCATATATTTT.

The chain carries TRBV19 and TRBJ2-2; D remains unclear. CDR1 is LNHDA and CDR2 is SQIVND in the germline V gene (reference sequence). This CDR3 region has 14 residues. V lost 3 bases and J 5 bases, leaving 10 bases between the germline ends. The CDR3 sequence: CASSIRFGTGELFF. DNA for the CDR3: TGTGCCAGTAGTATCAGGTTTGGTACCGGGGAGCTGTTTTTT.

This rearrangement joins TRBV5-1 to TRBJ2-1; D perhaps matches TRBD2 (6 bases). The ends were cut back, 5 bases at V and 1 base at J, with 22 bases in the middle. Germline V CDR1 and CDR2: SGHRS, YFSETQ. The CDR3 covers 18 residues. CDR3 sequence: CASSPAGSLADSYNEQFF. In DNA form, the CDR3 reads TGCGCCAGCAGTCCCGCCGGGTCTTTAGCGGATTCCTACAATGAGCAGTTCTTC.

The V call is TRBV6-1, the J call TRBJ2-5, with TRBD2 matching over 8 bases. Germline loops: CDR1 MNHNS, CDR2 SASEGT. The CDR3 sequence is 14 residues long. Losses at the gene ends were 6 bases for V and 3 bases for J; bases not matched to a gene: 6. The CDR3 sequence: CASSLGLDKETQYF. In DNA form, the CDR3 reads TGTGCCAGCAGCCTGGGACTAGATAAAGAGACCCAGTACTTC.

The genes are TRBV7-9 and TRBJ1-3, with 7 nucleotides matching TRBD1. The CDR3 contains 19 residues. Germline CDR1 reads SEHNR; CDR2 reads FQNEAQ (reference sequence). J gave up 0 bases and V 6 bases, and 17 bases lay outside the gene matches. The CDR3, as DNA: TGTGCCAGCAGTCAGGGACAGTTAAAGAAGGGATCCTCTGGAAACACCATATATTTT. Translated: CASSQGQLKKGSSGNTIYF. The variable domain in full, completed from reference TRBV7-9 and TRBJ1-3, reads DTGVSQNPRHKITKRGQNVTFRCDPISEHNRLYWYRQTLGQGPEFLTYFQNEAQLEKSRLLSDRFSAERPKGSFSTLEIQRTEQGDSAMYLCASSQGQLKKGSSGNTIYFGEGSWLTVV.

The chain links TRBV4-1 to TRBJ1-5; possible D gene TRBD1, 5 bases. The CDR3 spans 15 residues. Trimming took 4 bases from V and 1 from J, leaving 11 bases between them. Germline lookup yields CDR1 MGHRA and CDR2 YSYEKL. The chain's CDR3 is CASSPGGASNQPQHF. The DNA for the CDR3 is TGCGCCAGCAGCCCGGGCGGGGCCAGCAATCAGCCCCAGCATTTT.

CDR3 amino acids: CASSLELADTQYF. CDR3 bases: TGCGCCAGCAGCTTGGAACTAGCGGATACGCAGTATTTT. The chain combines TRBV5-1 with TRBJ2-3; 7 bases fit TRBD2. The CDR3 is 13 amino acids. The ends lost 0 bases at V and 6 bases at J; junction bases unmatched: 1. Germline V CDR1 and CDR2: SGHRS, YFSETQ.

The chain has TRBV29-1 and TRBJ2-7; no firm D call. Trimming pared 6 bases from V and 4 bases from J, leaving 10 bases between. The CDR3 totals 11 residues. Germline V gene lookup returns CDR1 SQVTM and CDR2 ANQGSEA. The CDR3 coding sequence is TGCAGCGTAGGCGCGGCTTACGAGCAGTACTTC. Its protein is CSVGAAYEQYF.

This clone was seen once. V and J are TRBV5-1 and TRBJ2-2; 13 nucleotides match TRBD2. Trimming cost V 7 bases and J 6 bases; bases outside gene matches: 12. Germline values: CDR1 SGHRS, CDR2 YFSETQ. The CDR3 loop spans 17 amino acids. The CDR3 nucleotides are TGCGCCAGCGTCTACGAGAGGACTAGCGGGAGCGCCGGGGAGCTGTTTTTT. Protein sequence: CASVYERTSGSAGELFF. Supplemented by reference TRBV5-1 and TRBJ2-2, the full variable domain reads KAGVTQTPRYLIKTRGQQVTLSCSPISGHRSVSWYQQTPGQGLQFLFEYFSETQRNKGNFPGRFSGRQFSNSRSEMNVSTLELGDSALYLCASVYERTSGSAGELFFGEGSRLTVL.

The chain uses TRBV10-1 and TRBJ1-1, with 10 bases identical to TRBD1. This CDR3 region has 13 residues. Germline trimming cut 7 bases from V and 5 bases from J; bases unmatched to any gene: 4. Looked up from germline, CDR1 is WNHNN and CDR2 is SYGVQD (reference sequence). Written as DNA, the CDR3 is TGCGCCAGCACCCGGACAGGGGGAACTGAAGCTTTCTTT. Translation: CASTRTGGTEAFF.

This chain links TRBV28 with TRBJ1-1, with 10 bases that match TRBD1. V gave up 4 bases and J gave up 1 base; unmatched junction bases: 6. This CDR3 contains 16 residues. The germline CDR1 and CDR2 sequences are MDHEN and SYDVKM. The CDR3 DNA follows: TGTGCCAGCAGTTGGGACAGGGGCCTTGGGAACACTGAAGCTTTCTTT. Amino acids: CASSWDRGLGNTEAFF.